One and the same sample provided the 20 T cell receptor beta chains below, sequenced in a study of cytomegalovirus exposure and HLA in healthy donors. Clones were sequenced by immunoSEQ multiplex PCR, and TCRdb holds only the in-frame ones, with some missing. This sample has 110,000 to 150,000 clones, with approximately 91% found just once. Sample: PBMCs. Receptors originate from a man aged 18 to 29 in good health and CMV-seronegative.

The chain has TRBV4-2 and TRBJ2-3; 14 bases are shared with TRBD2. The CDR3 covers 19 residues. J lost 3 bases, V lost 0 bases, and 8 bases had no gene match. Germline CDR1 LGHNA, CDR2 YNFKEQ. CDR3 sequence reads: CASSQDWMTSGGATDTQYF. The CDR3 DNA is TGTGCCAGCAGCCAAGATTGGATGACTAGCGGGGGGGCGACAGATACGCAGTATTTT.

V is TRBV2 and J is TRBJ2-1, with D uncertain. V shed 6 bases and J shed 4 bases, with 16 bases lying between them. Germline CDR1 reads SNHLY; CDR2 reads FYNNEI. The CDR3 sequence is 15 residues long. The CDR3 loop is CASSADGSTYNEQFF. Here the CDR3 DNA reads TGTGCCAGCAGCGCCGACGGGTCTACTTACAATGAGCAGTTCTTC.

The rearrangement links TRBV30 to TRBJ2-3; D gene uncertain. The CDR3 spans 16 residues. The germline V gene has CDR1 GTSNPN and CDR2 SVGIG (reference sequence). V lost 6 bases, J lost 0 bases, and 19 bases lay in between. The CDR3: CACTKLGTTSTDTQYF. CDR3 in DNA: TGTGCCTGCACCAAGCTGGGCACAACTAGCACAGATACGCAGTATTTT.

The genes are TRBV15 and TRBJ2-2; TRBD1 agrees at 9 bases. The length of the CDR3 is 19 residues. Germline CDR1 and CDR2: LNHNV and YYDKDF (reference sequence). Unmatched junction bases numbered 12, after V lost 0 bases and J lost 4 bases. The CDR3 nucleotides are TGTGCCACCAGCAGAGATGGATTGGCGGGACAGGGTAGCACCGGGGAGCTGTTTTTT. This codes for CATSRDGLAGQGSTGELFF. The entire variable domain, with the rest obtained from reference TRBV15 and TRBJ2-2, is as follows: DAMVIQNPRYQVTQFGKPVTLSCSQTLNHNVMYWYQQKSSQAPKLLFHYYDKDFNNEADTPDNFQSRRPNTSFCFLDIRSPGLGDTAMYLCATSRDGLAGQGSTGELFFGEGSRLTVL.

V usage is TRBV19 and J usage is TRBJ2-7; TRBD1 matches 8 bases. CDR3 size: 15 residues. CDR1 is LNHDA and CDR2 is SQIVND in the germline V gene (reference sequence). V shed 3 bases and J 0 bases; nucleotides not matched to a gene: 4. CDR3 region: CASSIRQGSSYEQYF. As DNA, the CDR3 is TGTGCCAGTAGTATTAGACAGGGGAGCTCCTACGAGCAGTACTTC.

This chain links TRBV6-1 with TRBJ1-1; weak D call: TRBD1 (5 bases). The CDR3 covers 14 residues. CDR1 MNHNS and CDR2 SASEGT come from the germline V gene. V lost 5 bases and J lost 3, with 13 bases in between. Written as DNA, the CDR3 is TGTGCCAGCAGTTTACAGGCTATGGACACTGAAGCTTTCTTT. Protein product: CASSLQAMDTEAFF.

This chain joins TRBV7-9 and TRBJ2-3; 7 positions match TRBD1. Germline CDR1 SEHNR, CDR2 FQNEAQ (reference sequence). This CDR3 spans 17 amino acids. V shed 3 bases and J 2 bases; nucleotides not matched to a gene: 11. The DNA for the CDR3 is TGTGCCAGCAGCTTTATGAGAGGGACAGCCCCCACAGATACGCAGTATTTT. It is translated as CASSFMRGTAPTDTQYF. Looking up the rest from reference TRBV7-9 and TRBJ2-3 gives the full variable domain: DTGVSQNPRHKITKRGQNVTFRCDPISEHNRLYWYRQTLGQGPEFLTYFQNEAQLEKSRLLSDRFSAERPKGSFSTLEIQRTEQGDSAMYLCASSFMRGTAPTDTQYFGPGTRLTVL.

The CDR3: CASTTWGDQVKNIQYF. The CDR3 bases are TGTGCCAGCACCACGTGGGGAGATCAAGTCAAAAACATTCAGTACTTC. The chain employs TRBV7-9 and TRBJ2-4, with a possible D match to TRBD2 (5 bases). The germline V gene encodes CDR1 SEHNR and CDR2 FQNEAQ (reference sequence). This CDR3 is built from 16 residues. Trimming shortened V by 7 bases and J by 3 bases, and 19 bases separated the two germline ends.

This rearrangement joins TRBV7-2 to TRBJ2-4; TRBD2 agrees at 7 bases. V lost 2 bases to trimming and J lost 8 bases; unmatched junction nucleotides: 12. This CDR3 is 16 amino acids long. Germline V gene sequence: CDR1 SGHTA, CDR2 FQGNSA. The CDR3 here is CASSLISSLGGDIQYF. CDR3 nucleotide sequence: TGTGCCAGCAGCTTAATCTCCTCCCTGGGGGGGGACATTCAGTACTTC.

V and J are TRBV6-1 and TRBJ2-3; 13 nucleotides line up with TRBD2. Looked up from germline, CDR1 is MNHNS and CDR2 is SASEGT. The V gene end was trimmed by 4 bases and the J gene end by 9 bases; junction bases not matched to a gene: 4. This CDR3 region has 14 residues. The CDR3 coding sequence is TGTGCCAGCAGTGGGACTAGCGGGGGTCCAACGCAGTATTTT. Protein product: CASSGTSGGPTQYF.

This clone occurred once. This sequence joins TRBV6-5 and TRBJ2-1; maybe TRBD2 (5 bases). Trimming left V 2 bases short and J 3 bases short, with 11 bases between. CDR1 MNHEY and CDR2 SVGAGI come from the germline V gene. The CDR3 is made up of 15 amino acids. CDR3 region: CASSYDTGIYNEQFF. The CDR3 DNA sequence: TGTGCCAGCAGTTACGATACCGGGATCTACAATGAGCAGTTCTTC.

This clone was seen only once. V and J are TRBV11-2 and TRBJ2-5; 7 positions match TRBD2. Germline V gene lookup returns CDR1 SGHAT and CDR2 FQNNGV. V shed 3 bases, J shed 5 bases, and the junction held 9 bases outside the gene matches. CDR3 length: 15 residues. The CDR3 loop is CASSLSLGREETQYF. Written as DNA, the CDR3 is TGTGCCAGCAGCTTGTCCCTGGGGCGGGAGGAGACCCAGTACTTC.

V gene TRBV7-3 combines with J gene TRBJ2-2, with D possibly matching TRBD1 (5 bases). Germline V gives CDR1 SGHTA, CDR2 FQGTGA. CDR3 length: 12 residues. Trimming pared 7 bases from V and 7 bases from J, leaving 10 bases between. DNA of the CDR3: TGTGCCAGCAACACAGGCGACGGGGAGCTGTTTTTT. This encodes CASNTGDGELFF. Complete variable domain (other parts from reference TRBV7-3 and TRBJ2-2): GAGVSQTPSNKVTEKGKYVELRCDPISGHTALYWYRQSLGQGPEFLIYFQGTGAADDSGLPNDRFFAVRPEGSVSTLKIQRTERGDSAVYLCASNTGDGELFFGEGSRLTVL.

Written as DNA, the CDR3 is TGTGCCAGCAGCCAAGATAGGGGACTAGCGGGAGTTGAGCAGTTCTTC. It translates to CASSQDRGLAGVEQFF. The rearrangement uses TRBV14 and TRBJ2-1; 14 bases line up with TRBD2. CDR3 length: 16 residues. The ends lost 0 bases at V and 9 bases at J; junction bases unmatched: 4. Germline CDR1 is SGHDN and CDR2 is FVKESK. The whole variable domain, filled in from reference TRBV14 and TRBJ2-1, reads EAGVTQFPSHSVIEKGQTVTLRCDPISGHDNLYWYRRVMGKEIKFLLHFVKESKQDESGMPNNRFLAERTGGTYSTLKVQPAELEDSGVYFCASSQDRGLAGVEQFFGPGTRLTVL.

V and J are TRBV5-1 and TRBJ2-3; 7 nucleotides align to TRBD2. Germline loops: CDR1 SGHRS, CDR2 YFSETQ. Trimming cost V 5 bases and J 1 base; bases outside gene matches: 7. The length of the CDR3 is 15 residues. The CDR3 DNA reads TGCGCCAGCAGTTTACGGGAGGTTGGCACAGATACGCAGTATTTT. Its translation: CASSLREVGTDTQYF.

CDR3 in DNA: TGTGCCAGCAGCGGATCGGGACAGGGGTACCCCAATGAGCAGTTCTTC. It yields the protein CASSGSGQGYPNEQFF. The chain uses TRBV9 and TRBJ2-1, with 10 bases aligning to TRBD1. Germline assignment: CDR1 SGDLS and CDR2 YYNGEE. The CDR3 sequence is 16 residues long. V lost 3 bases and J lost 6; bases outside the gene matches: 9.

CDR3 protein: CASSPWEQGNYGYTF. For the CDR3, the DNA is TGTGCCAGCTCTCCCTGGGAACAGGGGAACTATGGCTACACCTTC. The chain joins TRBV18 to TRBJ1-2; TRBD1 agrees at 7 bases. After removal of 6 bases from V and 2 bases from J, the junction contained 9 bases not matched to a gene. Per germline, CDR1 KGHSH and CDR2 LQKENI. The CDR3 is 15 residues long.

This clone was seen a single time. The rearrangement links TRBV13 to TRBJ2-1; TRBD1 matches 7 bases. CDR1 is PRHDT, CDR2 FYEKMQ, per germline (reference sequence). The J segment lost 3 bases and the V segment lost 3 bases, leaving 5 bases of the junction unmatched. CDR3 length: 15 residues. The CDR3 DNA reads TGTGCCAGCAGCTTGACAGGGATCTTCTACAATGAGCAGTTCTTC. It yields the protein CASSLTGIFYNEQFF. The full variable domain, its missing parts supplied by reference TRBV13 and TRBJ2-1, is AAGVIQSPRHLIKEKRETATLKCYPIPRHDTVYWYQQGPGQDPQFLISFYEKMQSDKGSIPDRFSAQQFSDYHSELNMSSLELGDSALYFCASSLTGIFYNEQFFGPGTRLTVL.

The chain recombines TRBV6-5 with TRBJ1-4; TRBD1 matches at 7 bases. The CDR3 contains 14 residues. V gave up 6 bases and J gave up 3 bases; unmatched junction bases: 4. CDR1 and CDR2 (germline): MNHEY, SVGAGI. The CDR3 is CASRPTGPNEKLFF. Here the CDR3 DNA reads TGTGCCAGCAGGCCGACAGGGCCTAATGAAAAACTGTTTTTT.

V usage is TRBV30 and J usage is TRBJ2-7; 9 bases agree with TRBD1. The germline CDR1 and CDR2 sequences are GTSNPN and SVGIG (reference sequence). V was clipped by 2 bases and J by 3 bases; unmatched bases: 14. The CDR3 sequence is 17 residues long. In nucleotides, the CDR3 is TGTGCCTGGAGTAGTGAGGGAACCGGGACAGGGCACTACGAGCAGTACTTC. Protein product: CAWSSEGTGTGHYEQYF. Full variable domain (outside the CDR3, taken from reference TRBV30 and TRBJ2-7): SQTIHQWPATLVQPVGSPLSLECTVEGTSNPNLYWYRQAAGRGLQLLFYSVGIGQISSEVPQNLSASRPQDRQFILSSKKLLLSDSGFYLCAWSSEGTGTGHYEQYFGPGTRLTVT.